This T cell receptor (beta chain) is from a study of T-cell reconstitution after alpha-beta-depleted transplantation in children. The CDR3 loop spans 15 amino acids. Germline V CDR1 and CDR2: SGHTA, FQGTGA. The V gene end was trimmed by 5 bases and the J gene end by 4 bases; junction bases not matched to a gene: 10. Preparation of the TCRbeta library was carried out with unique molecular identifiers. TCRdb independently ran MiXCR on the PCR reads; one entry per CDR3 protein. The sample consists of 600,000 to 700,000 distinct CDR3 sequences, roughly 15% of them appearing once. The TCR was taken from a human donor who donated a stem cell graft to a child with acute myeloid leukemia. This sequence joins TRBV7-3 and TRBJ1-1; 7 bases are a match to TRBD1. The source material was PBMCs from the stem cell graft donor, sampled from the stem cell graft. DNA of the CDR3: TGTGCCAGCAGCAAAAACCCAGGGGGAACCACTGAAGCTTTCTTT. The encoded protein is CASSKNPGGTTEAFF.